This TCR beta chain came from a study of T cell responses to AZD1222 COVID-19 vaccine. The V end lost 5 bases, the J end lost 8 bases, and 9 bases lay between the germline ends. The CDR3 contains 11 residues. The germline V gene encodes CDR1 SGHVS and CDR2 FQNEAQ. On this clone: Antigen specificity is unknown.

Generated by immunoSEQ multiplex PCR, the TCRdb table keeps only in-frame clones and is missing some. The repertoire holds 100,000 to 120,000 clones, approximately 88% seen once, with 6.5% in the top ten. General observations from the study: Donors, mostly white British, included more females; clonal diversity was possibly underestimated. Repertoires were collected only later (after the peak T cell response had occurred). Spike-specific TCR breadth and depth went up after people got two AZD1222 doses. Regions 160-218 and 743-854 dominated among vaccine-associated CD4 TCRs spanning spike.

The chain couples TRBV7-8 to TRBJ1-2; D is unresolved. The sample in question was peripheral blood, obtained 28 days after the second AZD1222 dose. The clonotype originates from an adult who received the AZD1222 COVID-19 vaccine. For the CDR3, the DNA is TGTGCCAGCAGCCCCACGGCCGGCTACACCTTC. Its translation is CASSPTAGYTF.